One T cell receptor (beta chain) is described in this entry. V lost 6 bases, J lost 2 bases, and 5 bases stayed unmatched. This CDR3 is 15 amino acids long. The germline V gene has CDR1 SGHDT and CDR2 YYEEEE. Sequenced by immunoSEQ multiplex PCR; TCRdb stores in-frame clones only, minus some. In the table there are 300,000 to 400,000 clones, 85% of which are singletons. The data are from a study of blood T cell repertoires in COVID-19. The sequence derives from a woman in her twenties or thirties who had been exposed to COVID-19. The chain couples TRBV5-6 to TRBJ1-6; 7 nucleotides line up with TRBD1. The specimen was PBMCs or T cells enriched from blood (not recorded which). The CDR3 DNA sequence: TGTGCCAGCAAGGAAGACAGGGCCTATAATTCACCCCTCCACTTT. Amino acid sequence: CASKEDRAYNSPLHF.